The count of the clone carrying this T cell receptor beta chain is one. The antigen remains undetermined. This sample was taken from a study of cytomegalovirus exposure and HLA in healthy donors. At the level of the study: The study's early data release held 75 million to 95 million unique TCRs from HLA-typed donors.

Use of 60 Vbeta and 13 Jbeta primers characterized the PCR. Sequencing used immunoSEQ multiplex PCR; TCRdb keeps in-frame clones, though not all of them. The data contain about 94,000 clones, around 82% of them singletons. Whole-study findings and limits: An assumption of roughly uniform sequencing depth across donors underlay the presence/absence analyses. When a later analysis was performed, an Asian-associated ancestry cluster reportedly had fewer N-insertions than the approximately 600-donor mean. Reports state that TCR beta sequences accurately predicted most subjects' HLA-A and HLA-B alleles.

The specimen was PBMCs. The TCR was taken from an older woman in good health and CMV-seronegative.

DNA of the CDR3: TGTGCCAGCAGCTTTTTTCTGACAGGGTTTCAAGAGACCCAGTACTTC. Its translation is CASSFFLTGFQETQYF. The chain couples TRBV5-6 to TRBJ2-5; 7 positions match TRBD1. J was trimmed by 2 bases and V by 2 bases; bases with no gene match: 9. Germline CDR1 SGHDT, CDR2 YYEEEE. The CDR3 spans 16 residues.